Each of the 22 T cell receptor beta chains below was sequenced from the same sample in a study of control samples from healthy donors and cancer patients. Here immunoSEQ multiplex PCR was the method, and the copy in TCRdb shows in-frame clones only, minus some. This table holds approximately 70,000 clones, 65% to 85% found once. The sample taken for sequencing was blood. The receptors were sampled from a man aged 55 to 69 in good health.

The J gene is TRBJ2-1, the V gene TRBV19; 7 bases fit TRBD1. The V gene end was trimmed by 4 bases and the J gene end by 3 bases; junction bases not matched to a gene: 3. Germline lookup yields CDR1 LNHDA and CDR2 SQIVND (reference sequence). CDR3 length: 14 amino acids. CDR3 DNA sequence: TGTGCCAGTAGTAAGGGACAGAGCTACAATGAGCAGTTCTTC. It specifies CASSKGQSYNEQFF.

CDR3 loop: CASSVDVNTQYF. CDR3 coding DNA: TGTGCCAGCAGCGTAGACGTTAATACGCAGTATTTT. The rearrangement joins TRBV9 to TRBJ2-3, with D hard to call. Germline V CDR1 and CDR2: SGDLS, YYNGEE. This CDR3 has 12 amino acids. Trimming left V 0 bases short and J 7 bases short, with 6 bases between. The full variable domain, in which reference TRBV9 and TRBJ2-3 provide the parts outside the CDR3, is DSGVTQTPKHLITATGQRVTLRCSPRSGDLSVYWYQQSLDQGLQFLIQYYNGEERAKGNILERFSAQQFPDLHSELNLSSLELGDSALYFCASSVDVNTQYFGPGTRLTVL.

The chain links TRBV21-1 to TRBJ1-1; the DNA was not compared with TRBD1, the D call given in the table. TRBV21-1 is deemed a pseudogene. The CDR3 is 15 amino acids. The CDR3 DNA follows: TGTGCCAGCAGCCAGGGGGACAGGCCCCCGCTCGAAGCTTTCTTT. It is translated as CASSQGDRPPLEAFF.

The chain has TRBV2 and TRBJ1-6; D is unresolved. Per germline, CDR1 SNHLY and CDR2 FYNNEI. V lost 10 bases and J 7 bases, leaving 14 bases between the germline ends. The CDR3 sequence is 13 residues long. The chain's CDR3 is CATLLTGNSPLHF. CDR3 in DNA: TGTGCCACCCTCTTGACCGGAAATTCACCCCTCCACTTT.

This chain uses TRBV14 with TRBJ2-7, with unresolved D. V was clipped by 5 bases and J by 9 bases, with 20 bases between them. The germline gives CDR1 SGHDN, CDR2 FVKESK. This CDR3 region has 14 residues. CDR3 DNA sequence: TGTGCCAGCAGCTCATCTGTATATGGGCTGGTGCAGTACTTC. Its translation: CASSSSVYGLVQYF.

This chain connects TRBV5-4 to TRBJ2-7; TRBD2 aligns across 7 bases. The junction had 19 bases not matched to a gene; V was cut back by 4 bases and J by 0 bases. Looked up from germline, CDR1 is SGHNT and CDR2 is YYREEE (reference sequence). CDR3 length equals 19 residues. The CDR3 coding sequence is TGTGCCAGCAGCCCGTTGATCGGGAGGAGGGATCCTAGCTCCTACGAGCAGTACTTC. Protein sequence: CASSPLIGRRDPSSYEQYF.

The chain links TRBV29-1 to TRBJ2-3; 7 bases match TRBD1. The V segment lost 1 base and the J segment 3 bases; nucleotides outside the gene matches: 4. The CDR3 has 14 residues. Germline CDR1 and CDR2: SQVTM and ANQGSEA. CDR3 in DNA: TGCAGCGTTGAAGTGACAGGGTTTACAGATACGCAGTATTTT. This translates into CSVEVTGFTDTQYF.

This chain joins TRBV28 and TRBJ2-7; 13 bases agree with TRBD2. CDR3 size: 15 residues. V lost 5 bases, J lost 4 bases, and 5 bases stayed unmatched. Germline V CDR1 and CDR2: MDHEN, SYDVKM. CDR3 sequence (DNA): TGTGCCAGCAGTGTGGGGACTAGCGGGGATTACGAGCAGTACTTC. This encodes CASSVGTSGDYEQYF.

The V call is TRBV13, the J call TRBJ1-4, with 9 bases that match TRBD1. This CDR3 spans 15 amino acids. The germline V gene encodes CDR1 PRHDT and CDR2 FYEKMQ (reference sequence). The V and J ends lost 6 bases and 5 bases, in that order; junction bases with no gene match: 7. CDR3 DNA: TGTGCCAGCAGGAATTTCGACAGGGGGAATGAAAAACTGTTTTTT. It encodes CASRNFDRGNEKLFF.

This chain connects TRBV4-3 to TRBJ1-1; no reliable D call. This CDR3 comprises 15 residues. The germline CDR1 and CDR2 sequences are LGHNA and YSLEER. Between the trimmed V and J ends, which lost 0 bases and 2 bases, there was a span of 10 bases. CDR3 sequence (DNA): TGCGCCAGCAGCCAAGATCCCCCCCCTAACACTGAAGCTTTCTTT. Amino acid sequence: CASSQDPPPNTEAFF.

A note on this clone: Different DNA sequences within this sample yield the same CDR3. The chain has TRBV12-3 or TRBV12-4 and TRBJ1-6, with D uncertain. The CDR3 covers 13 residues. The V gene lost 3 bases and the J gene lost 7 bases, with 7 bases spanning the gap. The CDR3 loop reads CASSFSGNSPLHF. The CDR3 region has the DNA TGTGCCAGCAGTTTTAGTGGGAATTCACCCCTCCACTTT.

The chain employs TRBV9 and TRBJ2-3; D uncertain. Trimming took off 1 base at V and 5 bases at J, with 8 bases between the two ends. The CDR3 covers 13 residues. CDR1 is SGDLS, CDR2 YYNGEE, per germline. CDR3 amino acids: CASSVRPGDTQYF. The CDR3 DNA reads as TGTGCCAGCAGCGTACGCCCGGGAGATACGCAGTATTTT.

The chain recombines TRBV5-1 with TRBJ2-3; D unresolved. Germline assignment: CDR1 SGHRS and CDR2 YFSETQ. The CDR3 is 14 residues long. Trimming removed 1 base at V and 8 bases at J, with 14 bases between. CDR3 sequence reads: CASSLNSASLTQYF. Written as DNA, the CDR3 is TGCGCCAGCAGCTTGAATTCGGCTTCCCTTACGCAGTATTTT. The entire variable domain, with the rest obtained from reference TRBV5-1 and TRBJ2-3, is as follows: KAGVTQTPRYLIKTRGQQVTLSCSPISGHRSVSWYQQTPGQGLQFLFEYFSETQRNKGNFPGRFSGRQFSNSRSEMNVSTLELGDSALYLCASSLNSASLTQYFGPGTRLTVL.

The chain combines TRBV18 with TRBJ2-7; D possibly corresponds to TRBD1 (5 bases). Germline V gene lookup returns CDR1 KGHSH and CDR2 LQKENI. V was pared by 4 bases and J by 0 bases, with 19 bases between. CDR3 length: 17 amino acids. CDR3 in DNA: TGTGCCAGCTCACGTGGCCATGGGGCCCTGGGCTCCTACGAGCAGTACTTC. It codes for CASSRGHGALGSYEQYF.

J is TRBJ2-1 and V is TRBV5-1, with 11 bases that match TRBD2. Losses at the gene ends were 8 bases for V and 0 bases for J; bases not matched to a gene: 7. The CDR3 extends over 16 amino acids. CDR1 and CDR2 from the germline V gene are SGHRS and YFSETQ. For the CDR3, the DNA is TGCGCCAGTACGAGACTAGCGGGAAGCTCCTACAATGAGCAGTTCTTC. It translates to CASTRLAGSSYNEQFF.

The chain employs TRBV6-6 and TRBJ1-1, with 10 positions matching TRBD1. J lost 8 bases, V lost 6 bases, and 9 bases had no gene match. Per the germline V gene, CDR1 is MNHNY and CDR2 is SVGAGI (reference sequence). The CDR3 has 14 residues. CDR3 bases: TGTGCCAGCAGACGACAGGGGGCCAATATAGAAGCTTTCTTT. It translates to CASRRQGANIEAFF.

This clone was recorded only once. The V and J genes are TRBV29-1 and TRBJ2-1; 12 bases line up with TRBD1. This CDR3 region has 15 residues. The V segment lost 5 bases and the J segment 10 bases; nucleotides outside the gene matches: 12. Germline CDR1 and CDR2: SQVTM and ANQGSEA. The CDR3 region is CSVSHRDRGRGEQFF. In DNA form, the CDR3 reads TGCAGCGTTTCACACCGGGACAGGGGGCGCGGGGAGCAGTTCTTC.

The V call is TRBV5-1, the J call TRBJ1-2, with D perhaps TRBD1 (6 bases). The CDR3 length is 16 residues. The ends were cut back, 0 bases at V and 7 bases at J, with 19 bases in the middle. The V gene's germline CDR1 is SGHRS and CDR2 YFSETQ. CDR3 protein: CASSLAIRPGETGYTF. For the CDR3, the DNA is TGCGCCAGCAGCTTGGCCATACGGCCAGGGGAGACTGGCTACACCTTC.

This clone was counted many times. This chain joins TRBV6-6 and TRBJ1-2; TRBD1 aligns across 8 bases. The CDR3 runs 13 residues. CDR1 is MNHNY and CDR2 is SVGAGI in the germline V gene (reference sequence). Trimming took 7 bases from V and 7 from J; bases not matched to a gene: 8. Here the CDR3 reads CASNPTGASGYTF. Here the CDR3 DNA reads TGTGCCAGCAACCCGACAGGGGCGAGTGGCTACACCTTC.

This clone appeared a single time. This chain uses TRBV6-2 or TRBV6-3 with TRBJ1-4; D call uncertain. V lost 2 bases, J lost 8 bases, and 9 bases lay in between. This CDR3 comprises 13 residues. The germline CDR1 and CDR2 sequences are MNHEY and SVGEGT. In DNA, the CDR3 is TGTGCCAGCAGTTACGGGCAGCAAGAAAAACTGTTTTTT. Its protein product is CASSYGQQEKLFF.

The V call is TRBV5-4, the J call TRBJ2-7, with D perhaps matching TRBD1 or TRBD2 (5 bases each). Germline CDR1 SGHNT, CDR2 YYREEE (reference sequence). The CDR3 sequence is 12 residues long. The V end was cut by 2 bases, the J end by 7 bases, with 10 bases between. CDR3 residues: CASSFQGREQYF. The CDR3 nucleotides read TGTGCCAGCAGCTTCCAGGGACGGGAGCAGTACTTC. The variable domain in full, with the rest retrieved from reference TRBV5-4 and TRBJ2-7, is ETGVTQSPTHLIKTRGQQVTLRCSSQSGHNTVSWYQQALGQGPQFIFQYYREEENGRGNFPPRFSGLQFPNYSSELNVNALELDDSALYLCASSFQGREQYFGPGTRLTVT.

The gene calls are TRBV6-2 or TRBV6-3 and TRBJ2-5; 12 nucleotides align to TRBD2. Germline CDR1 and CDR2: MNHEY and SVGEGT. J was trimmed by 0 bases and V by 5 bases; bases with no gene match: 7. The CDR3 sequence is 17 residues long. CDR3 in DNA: TGTGCCAGCAGTCTATGGACTAGCGGGAATAACCAAGAGACCCAGTACTTC. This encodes CASSLWTSGNNQETQYF.